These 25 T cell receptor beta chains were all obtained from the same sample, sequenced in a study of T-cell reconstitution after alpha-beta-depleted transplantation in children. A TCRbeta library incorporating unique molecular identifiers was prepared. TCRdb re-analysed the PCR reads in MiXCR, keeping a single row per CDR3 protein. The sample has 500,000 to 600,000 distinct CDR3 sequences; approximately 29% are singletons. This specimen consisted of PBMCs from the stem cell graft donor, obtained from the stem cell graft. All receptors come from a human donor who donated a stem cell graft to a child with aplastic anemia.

DNA for the CDR3: TGTGCCAGCACCCTGAAAGAGACCCAGTACTTC. Protein product: CASTLKETQYF. The gene calls are TRBV12-3 or TRBV12-4 and TRBJ2-5, with D hard to call. Deletions cut 7 bases from V and 3 bases from J, with 6 bases between. The CDR3 sequence is 11 residues long.

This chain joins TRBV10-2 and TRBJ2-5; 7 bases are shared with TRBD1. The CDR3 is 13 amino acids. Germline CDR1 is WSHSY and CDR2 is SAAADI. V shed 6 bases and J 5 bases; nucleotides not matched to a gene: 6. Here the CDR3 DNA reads TGCGCCAGCAGGAAGGGGGCTCTGGAGACCCAGTACTTC. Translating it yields CASRKGALETQYF.

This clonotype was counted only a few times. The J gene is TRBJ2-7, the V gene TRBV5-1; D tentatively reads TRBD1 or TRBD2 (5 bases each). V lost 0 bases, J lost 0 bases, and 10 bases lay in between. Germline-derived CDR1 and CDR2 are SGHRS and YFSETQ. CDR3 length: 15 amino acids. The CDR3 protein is CASSLGQTNSYEQYF. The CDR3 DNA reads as TGCGCCAGCAGCTTGGGACAGACTAACTCCTACGAGCAGTACTTC.

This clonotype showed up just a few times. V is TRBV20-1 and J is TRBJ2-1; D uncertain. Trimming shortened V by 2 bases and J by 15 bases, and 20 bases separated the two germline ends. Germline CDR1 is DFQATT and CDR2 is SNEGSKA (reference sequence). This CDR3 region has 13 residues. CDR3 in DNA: TGCAGTGCTAGACCTCAGCCAGGCAGAGGTACGTTCTTC. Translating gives CSARPQPGRGTFF.

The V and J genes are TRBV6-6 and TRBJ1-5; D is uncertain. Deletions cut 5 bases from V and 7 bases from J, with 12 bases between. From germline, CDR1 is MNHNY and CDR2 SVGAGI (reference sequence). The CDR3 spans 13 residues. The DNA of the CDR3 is TGTGCCAGCAGTAATTCTCTCTCCCAGCCCCAGCATTTT. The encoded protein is CASSNSLSQPQHF.

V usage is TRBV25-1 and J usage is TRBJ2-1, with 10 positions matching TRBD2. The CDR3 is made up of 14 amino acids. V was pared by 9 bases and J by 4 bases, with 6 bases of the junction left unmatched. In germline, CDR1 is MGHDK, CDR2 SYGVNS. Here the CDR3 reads CASDEAGGYNEQFF. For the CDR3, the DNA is TGTGCCAGTGACGAAGCGGGAGGGTACAATGAGCAGTTCTTC.

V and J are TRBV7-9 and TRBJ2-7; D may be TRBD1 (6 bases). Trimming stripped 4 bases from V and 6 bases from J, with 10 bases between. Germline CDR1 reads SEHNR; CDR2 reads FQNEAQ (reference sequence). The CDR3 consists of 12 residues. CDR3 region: CASSSTGPEQYF. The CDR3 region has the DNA TGTGCCAGCAGCTCCACAGGGCCCGAGCAGTACTTC. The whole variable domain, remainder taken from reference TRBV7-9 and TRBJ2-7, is DTGVSQNPRHKITKRGQNVTFRCDPISEHNRLYWYRQTLGQGPEFLTYFQNEAQLEKSRLLSDRFSAERPKGSFSTLEIQRTEQGDSAMYLCASSSTGPEQYFGPGTRLTVT.

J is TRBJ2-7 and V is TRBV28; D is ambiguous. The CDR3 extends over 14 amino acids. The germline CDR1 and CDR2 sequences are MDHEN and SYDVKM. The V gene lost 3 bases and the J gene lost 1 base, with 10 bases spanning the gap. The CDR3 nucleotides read TGTGCCAGCAGTTTTTCCAGGAGATCCTACGAGCAGTACTTC. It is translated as CASSFSRRSYEQYF.

CDR3 sequence: CASSESGGGLAKNIQYF. The DNA for the CDR3 is TGCGCCAGCAGTGAGTCCGGAGGAGGGCTAGCCAAAAACATTCAGTACTTC. J is TRBJ2-4 and V is TRBV10-2; D possibly corresponds to TRBD2 (6 bases). Germline V gives CDR1 WSHSY, CDR2 SAAADI. The CDR3 runs 17 residues. Between the trimmed V and J ends, which lost 0 bases and 0 bases, there was a span of 12 bases.

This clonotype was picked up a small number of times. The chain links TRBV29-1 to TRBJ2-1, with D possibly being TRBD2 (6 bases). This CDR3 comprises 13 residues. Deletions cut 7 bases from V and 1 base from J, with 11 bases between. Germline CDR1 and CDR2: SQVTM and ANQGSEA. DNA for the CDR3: TGCAGCGGACTTGGGGGGTCCTACAATGAGCAGTTCTTC. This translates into CSGLGGSYNEQFF.

The CDR3 DNA follows: TGCAGTGCCCCGAGTTGGGCAGCGGGAGGGACGAATGAGCAGTTCTTC. As protein: CSAPSWAAGGTNEQFF. V gene TRBV20-1 combines with J gene TRBJ2-1, with 10 bases aligning to TRBD2. CDR1 is DFQATT and CDR2 is SNEGSKA in the germline V gene (reference sequence). This CDR3 is 16 amino acids long. V trimming: 6 bases; J trimming: 7 bases; junction bases outside the gene matches: 15.

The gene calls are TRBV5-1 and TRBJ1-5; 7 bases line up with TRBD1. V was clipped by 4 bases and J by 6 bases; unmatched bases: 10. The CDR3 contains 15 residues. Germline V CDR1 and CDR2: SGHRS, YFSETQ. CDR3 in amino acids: CASSQAPGQIQPQHF. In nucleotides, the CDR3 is TGCGCCAGCAGCCAGGCACCGGGACAGATTCAGCCCCAGCATTTT.

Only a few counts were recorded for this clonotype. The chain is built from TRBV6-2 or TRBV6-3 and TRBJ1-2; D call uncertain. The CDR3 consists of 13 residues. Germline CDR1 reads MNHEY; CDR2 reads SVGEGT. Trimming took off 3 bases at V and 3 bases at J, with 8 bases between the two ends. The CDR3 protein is CASSYVVDYGYTF. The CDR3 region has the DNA TGTGCCAGCAGTTATGTTGTCGACTATGGCTACACCTTC.

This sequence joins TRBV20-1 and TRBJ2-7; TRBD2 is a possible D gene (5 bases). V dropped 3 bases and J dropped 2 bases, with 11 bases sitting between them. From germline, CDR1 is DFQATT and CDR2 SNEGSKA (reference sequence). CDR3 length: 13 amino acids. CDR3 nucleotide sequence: TGCAGTGCTAGTCGGACTCCAACCTACGAGCAGTACTTC. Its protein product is CSASRTPTYEQYF.

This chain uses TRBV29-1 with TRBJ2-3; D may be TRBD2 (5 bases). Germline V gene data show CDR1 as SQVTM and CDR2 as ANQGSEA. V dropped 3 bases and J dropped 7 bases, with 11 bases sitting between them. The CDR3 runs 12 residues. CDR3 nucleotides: TGCAGCGTTGAGGAGGACTCAAATACGCAGTATTTT. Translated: CSVEEDSNTQYF.

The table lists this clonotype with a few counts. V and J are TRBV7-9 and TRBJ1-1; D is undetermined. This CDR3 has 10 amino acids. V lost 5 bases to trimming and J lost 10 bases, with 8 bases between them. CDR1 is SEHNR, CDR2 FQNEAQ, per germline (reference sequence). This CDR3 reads CASSEVGAFF. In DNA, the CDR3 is TGTGCCAGCAGCGAGGTAGGAGCTTTCTTT.

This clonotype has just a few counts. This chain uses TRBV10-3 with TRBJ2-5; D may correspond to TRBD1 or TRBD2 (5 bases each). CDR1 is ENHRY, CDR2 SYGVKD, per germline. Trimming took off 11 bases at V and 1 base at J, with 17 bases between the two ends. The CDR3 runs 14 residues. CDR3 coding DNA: TGTGCCTCTCGGGACCGGGTACTCCAAGAGACCCAGTACTTC. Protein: CASRDRVLQETQYF.

The CDR3 DNA is TGTGCCAGCAGTTTCTTAGCGCACAGCTCCTACAATGAGCAGTTCTTC. Amino acids: CASSFLAHSSYNEQFF. The chain recombines TRBV27 with TRBJ2-1, with TRBD2 as a possible D gene (5 bases). CDR1 and CDR2 (germline): MNHEY, SMNVEV (reference sequence). The ends were cut back, 3 bases at V and 0 bases at J, with 12 bases in the middle. The CDR3 spans 16 residues.

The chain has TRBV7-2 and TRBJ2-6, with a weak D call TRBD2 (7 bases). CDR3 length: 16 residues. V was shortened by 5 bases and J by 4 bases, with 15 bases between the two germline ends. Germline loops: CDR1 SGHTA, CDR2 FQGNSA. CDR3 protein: CASSLEGGTGANVLTF. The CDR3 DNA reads TGTGCCAGCAGCCTCGAGGGGGGGACGGGGGCCAACGTCCTGACTTTC.

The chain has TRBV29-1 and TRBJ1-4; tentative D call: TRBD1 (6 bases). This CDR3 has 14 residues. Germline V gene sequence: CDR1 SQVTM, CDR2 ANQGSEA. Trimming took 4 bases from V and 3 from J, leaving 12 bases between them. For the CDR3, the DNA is TGCAGCGTTGCCCGATCAGGGGCTAATGAAAAACTGTTTTTT. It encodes CSVARSGANEKLFF.

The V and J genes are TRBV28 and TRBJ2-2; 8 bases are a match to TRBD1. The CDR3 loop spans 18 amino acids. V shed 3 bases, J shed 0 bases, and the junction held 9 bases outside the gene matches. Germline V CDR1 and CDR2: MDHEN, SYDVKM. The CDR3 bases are TGTGCCAGCAGTTTGGGGGATACGACAGGGGCGAACACCGGGGAGCTGTTTTTT. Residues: CASSLGDTTGANTGELFF.

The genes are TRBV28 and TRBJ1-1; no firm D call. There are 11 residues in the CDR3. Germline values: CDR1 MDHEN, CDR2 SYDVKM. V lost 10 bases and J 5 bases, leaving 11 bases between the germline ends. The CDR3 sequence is CATRGLTEAFF. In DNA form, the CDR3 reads TGTGCCACCCGGGGTCTTACTGAAGCTTTCTTT.

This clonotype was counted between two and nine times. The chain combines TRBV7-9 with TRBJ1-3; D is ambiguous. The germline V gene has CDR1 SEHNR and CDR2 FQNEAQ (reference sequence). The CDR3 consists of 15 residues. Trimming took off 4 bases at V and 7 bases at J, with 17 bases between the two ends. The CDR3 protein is CASSSLLDLGNTIYF. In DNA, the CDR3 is TGTGCCAGCAGCTCCCTACTGGACCTTGGGAACACCATATATTTT.

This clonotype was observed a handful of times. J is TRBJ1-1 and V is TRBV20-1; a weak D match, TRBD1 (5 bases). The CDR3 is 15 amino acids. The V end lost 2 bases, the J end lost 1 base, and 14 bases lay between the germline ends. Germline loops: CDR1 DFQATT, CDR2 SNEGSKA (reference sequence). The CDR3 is CSARKAGSANTEAFF. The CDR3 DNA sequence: TGCAGTGCTAGAAAGGCAGGGAGCGCGAACACTGAAGCTTTCTTT.

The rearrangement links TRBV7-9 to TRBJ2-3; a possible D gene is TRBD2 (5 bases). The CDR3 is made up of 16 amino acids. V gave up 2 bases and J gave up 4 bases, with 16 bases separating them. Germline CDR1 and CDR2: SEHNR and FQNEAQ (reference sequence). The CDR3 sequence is CASSLTHGAGADTQYF. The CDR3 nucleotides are TGTGCCAGCAGCTTAACCCACGGCGCGGGCGCAGATACGCAGTATTTT. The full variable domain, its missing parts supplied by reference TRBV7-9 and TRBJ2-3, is DTGVSQNPRHKITKRGQNVTFRCDPISEHNRLYWYRQTLGQGPEFLTYFQNEAQLEKSRLLSDRFSAERPKGSFSTLEIQRTEQGDSAMYLCASSLTHGAGADTQYFGPGTRLTVL.